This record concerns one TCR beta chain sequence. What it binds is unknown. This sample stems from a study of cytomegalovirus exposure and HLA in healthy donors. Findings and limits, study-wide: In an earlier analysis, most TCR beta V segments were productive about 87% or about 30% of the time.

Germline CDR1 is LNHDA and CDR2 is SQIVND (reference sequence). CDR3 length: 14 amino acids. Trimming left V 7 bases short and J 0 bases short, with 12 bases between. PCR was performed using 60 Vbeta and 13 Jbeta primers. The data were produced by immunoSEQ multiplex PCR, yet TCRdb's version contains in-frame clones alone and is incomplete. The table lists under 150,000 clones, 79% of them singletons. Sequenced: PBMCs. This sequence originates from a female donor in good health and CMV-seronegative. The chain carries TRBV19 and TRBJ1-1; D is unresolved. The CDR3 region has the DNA TGTGCCAGTAAGGCGGGAGGGTTGAACACTGAAGCTTTCTTT. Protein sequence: CASKAGGLNTEAFF.